Given below is one T cell receptor (beta chain) in context. Its antigen is not identified. This record belongs to a study of T cell responses to AZD1222 COVID-19 vaccine. V was shortened by 3 bases and J by 2 bases, with 13 bases between the two germline ends. Germline values: CDR1 MNHNY, CDR2 SVGAGI (reference sequence). This CDR3 spans 15 amino acids. Overall study findings and caveats: Clonal diversity may have been underestimated in mostly white British donors.

TCRdb's table, derived via immunoSEQ multiplex PCR, lists solely in-frame clones and lacks some. The repertoire consists of around 130,000 clones, with 90% occurring once and the leading ten covering 3.5% to 4.5%. This sequence was found in an adult who received the MenACWY meningococcal vaccine as a control. The starting material was peripheral blood, obtained 28 days after the second dose of the MenACWY control vaccine. The chain has TRBV6-6 and TRBJ1-1, with D unresolved. In DNA form, the CDR3 reads TGTGCCAGCAGTTATAGGCCCCAGATTAACACTGAAGCTTTCTTT. The encoded protein is CASSYRPQINTEAFF.